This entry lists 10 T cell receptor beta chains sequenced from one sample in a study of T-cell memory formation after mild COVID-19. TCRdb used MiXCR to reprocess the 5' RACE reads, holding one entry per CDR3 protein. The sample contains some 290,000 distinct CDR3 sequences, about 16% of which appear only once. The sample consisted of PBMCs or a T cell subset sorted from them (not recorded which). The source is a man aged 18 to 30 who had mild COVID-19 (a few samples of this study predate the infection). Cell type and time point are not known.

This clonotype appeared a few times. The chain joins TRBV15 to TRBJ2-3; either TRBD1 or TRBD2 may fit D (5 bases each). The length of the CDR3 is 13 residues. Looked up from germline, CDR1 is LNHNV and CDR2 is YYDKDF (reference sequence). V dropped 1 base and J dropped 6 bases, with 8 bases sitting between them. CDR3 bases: TGTGCCACCAGCAGAGCCGGGGCCGATACGCAGTATTTT. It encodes CATSRAGADTQYF.

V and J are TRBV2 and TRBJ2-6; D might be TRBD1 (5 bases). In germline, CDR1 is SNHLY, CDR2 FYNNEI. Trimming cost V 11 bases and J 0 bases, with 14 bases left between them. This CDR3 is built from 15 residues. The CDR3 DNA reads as TGTGCCGAGTTAGGGGCCCGCTCTGGGGCCAACGTCCTGACTTTC. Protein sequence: CAELGARSGANVLTF.

Here the CDR3 reads CASSFVRGGYGYTF. CDR3 nucleotides: TGTGCCAGCAGTTTCGTCCGGGGTGGGTATGGCTACACCTTC. The chain couples TRBV12-3 or TRBV12-4 to TRBJ1-2; no clear D gene. CDR3 length equals 14 residues. Trimming stripped 3 bases from V and 5 bases from J, with 13 bases between.

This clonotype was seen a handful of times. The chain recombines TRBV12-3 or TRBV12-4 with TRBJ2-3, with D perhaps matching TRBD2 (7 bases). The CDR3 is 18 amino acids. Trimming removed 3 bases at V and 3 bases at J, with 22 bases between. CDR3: CASSLRSSRGAGTDTQYF. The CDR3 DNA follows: TGTGCCAGCAGTTTGAGAAGCTCACGGGGGGCCGGGACAGATACGCAGTATTTT.

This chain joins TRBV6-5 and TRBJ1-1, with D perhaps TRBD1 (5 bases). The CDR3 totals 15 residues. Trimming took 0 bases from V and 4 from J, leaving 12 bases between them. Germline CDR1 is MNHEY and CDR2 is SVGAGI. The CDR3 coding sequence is TGTGCCAGCAGTTACTCGAGGGGAATAAGCACTGAAGCTTTCTTT. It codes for CASSYSRGISTEAFF.

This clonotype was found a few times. DNA for the CDR3: TGTGCCAGCTCACCTCAGGGGTTCGACACAGATACGCAGTATTTT. This gives the protein CASSPQGFDTDTQYF. The V and J genes are TRBV18 and TRBJ2-3; maybe TRBD1 (6 bases). V lost 3 bases and J 2 bases, leaving 12 bases between the germline ends. Germline V gives CDR1 KGHSH, CDR2 LQKENI. This CDR3 comprises 15 residues. Drawing the rest from reference TRBV18 and TRBJ2-3, the complete variable domain is NAGVMQNPRHLVRRRGQEARLRCSPMKGHSHVYWYRQLPEEGLKFMVYLQKENIIDESGMPKERFSAEFPKEGPSILRIQQVVRGDSAAYFCASSPQGFDTDTQYFGPGTRLTVL.

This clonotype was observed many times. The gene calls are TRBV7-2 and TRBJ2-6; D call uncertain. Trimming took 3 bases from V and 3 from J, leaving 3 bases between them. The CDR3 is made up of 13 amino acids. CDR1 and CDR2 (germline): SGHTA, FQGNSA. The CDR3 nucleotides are TGTGCCAGCAGCTTCTTTGGGGCCAACGTCCTGACTTTC. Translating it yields CASSFFGANVLTF.

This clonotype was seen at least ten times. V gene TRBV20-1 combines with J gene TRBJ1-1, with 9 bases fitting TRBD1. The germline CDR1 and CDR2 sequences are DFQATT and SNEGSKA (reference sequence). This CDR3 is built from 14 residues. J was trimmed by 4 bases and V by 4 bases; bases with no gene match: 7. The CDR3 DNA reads TGCAGTGCTACCCCGGGACAGGGAGGCACTGAAGCTTTCTTT. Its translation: CSATPGQGGTEAFF.

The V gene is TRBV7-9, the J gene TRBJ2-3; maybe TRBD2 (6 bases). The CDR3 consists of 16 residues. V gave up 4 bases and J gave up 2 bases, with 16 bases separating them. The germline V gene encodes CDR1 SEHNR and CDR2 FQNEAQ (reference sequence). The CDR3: CASSSRDGRPTDTQYF. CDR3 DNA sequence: TGTGCCAGCAGCTCACGGGACGGGAGACCCACAGATACGCAGTATTTT. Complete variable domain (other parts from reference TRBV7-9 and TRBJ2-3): DTGVSQNPRHKITKRGQNVTFRCDPISEHNRLYWYRQTLGQGPEFLTYFQNEAQLEKSRLLSDRFSAERPKGSFSTLEIQRTEQGDSAMYLCASSSRDGRPTDTQYFGPGTRLTVL.

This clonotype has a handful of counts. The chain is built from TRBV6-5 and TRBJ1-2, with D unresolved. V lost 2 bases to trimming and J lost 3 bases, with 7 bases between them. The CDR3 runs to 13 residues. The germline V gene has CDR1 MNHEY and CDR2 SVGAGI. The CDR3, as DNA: TGTGCCAGCAGTTACCGAGTTGACTATGGCTACACCTTC. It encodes CASSYRVDYGYTF.